This T cell receptor (beta chain) came from a study of CD8+ T cells in alopecia areata. Study-level information: The share of scalp area affected provided the severity score for treated patients.

Isolated RNA was reverse transcribed into cDNA used as the sequencing template. Profiled with immunoSEQ multiplex PCR; TCRdb holds only in-frame clones, not every one. The sample consists of some 170,000 clones, about 54% of them appearing once. As to treatment: oral pan-JAK inhibitor, 5-10 mg twice daily. CDR3 length: 12 residues. V dropped 1 base and J dropped 4 bases, with 5 bases sitting between them. Germline V CDR1 and CDR2: GTSNPN, SVGIG (reference sequence). Turning to this clone: At the DNA level, this CDR3 is encoded by other sequences in the same sample as well.

The source is a human donor with alopecia areata. The sample in question was CD4+ T cells sorted from blood, obtained between weeks 55 and 65, from a patient treated with tofacitinib. This chain uses TRBV30 with TRBJ2-1; D is undetermined. The CDR3 spells CAWSGSYNEQFF. The CDR3, as DNA: TGTGCCTGGAGTGGGAGTTACAATGAGCAGTTCTTC.